The T cell receptor (beta chain) under discussion was sequenced for a study of metastatic and nonmetastatic thyroid tumors. Background on the study: Patients with malignant and benign thyroid disease provided blood and tumor or nodule tissue, whose repertoires were compared. Study-wide results and limits: Significantly greater TCR beta diversity was reportedly found in malignant thyroid tumors than in benign nodules (in blood and tumor).

There were no patients who had received any treatment before thyroid surgery. TCRdb re-called clones from the PCR reads using MiXCR. The sample includes 20,000 to 25,000 clones, about a third of them seen just once. This clone came up many times. Antigen unknown. Trimming shortened V by 6 bases and J by 2 bases, and 11 bases separated the two germline ends. This CDR3 has 15 amino acids. Per germline, CDR1 SNHLY and CDR2 FYNNEI. This TCR came from a male donor with papillary thyroid cancer or a benign thyroid nodule (not recorded which). Some clones in this sample may be carry-over from other donors' samples. Sequenced material: blood. This chain uses TRBV2 with TRBJ2-6, with D possibly TRBD1 on 5 matching bases. The CDR3 region has the DNA TGTGCCAGCAGCTTTGACAGTCCTGGGGCCAACGTCCTGACTTTC. Protein sequence: CASSFDSPGANVLTF.